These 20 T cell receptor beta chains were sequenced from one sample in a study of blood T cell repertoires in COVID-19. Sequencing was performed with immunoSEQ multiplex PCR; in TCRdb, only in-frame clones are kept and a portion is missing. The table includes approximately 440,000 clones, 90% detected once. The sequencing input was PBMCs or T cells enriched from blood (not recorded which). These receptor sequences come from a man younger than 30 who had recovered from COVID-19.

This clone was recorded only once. Here the CDR3 reads CASKGLAGGTGELFF. CDR3 nucleotides: TGTGCCAGCAAAGGGCTAGCGGGAGGAACCGGGGAGCTGTTTTTT. This chain connects TRBV3-1 (or the pseudogene TRBV3-2) to TRBJ2-2; 11 bases line up with TRBD2. V was pared by 7 bases and J by 5 bases, with 6 bases of the junction left unmatched. CDR1 LGHDT and CDR2 YNNKEL come from the germline V gene (reference sequence). The length of the CDR3 is 15 residues.

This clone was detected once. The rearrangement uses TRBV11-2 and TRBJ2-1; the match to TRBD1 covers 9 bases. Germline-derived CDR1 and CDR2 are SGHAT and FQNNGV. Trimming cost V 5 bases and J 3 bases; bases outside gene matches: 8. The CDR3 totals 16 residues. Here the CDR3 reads CASSTNRGLLYNEQFF. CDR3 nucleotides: TGTGCCAGCAGCACGAACAGGGGGCTGCTCTACAATGAGCAGTTCTTC.

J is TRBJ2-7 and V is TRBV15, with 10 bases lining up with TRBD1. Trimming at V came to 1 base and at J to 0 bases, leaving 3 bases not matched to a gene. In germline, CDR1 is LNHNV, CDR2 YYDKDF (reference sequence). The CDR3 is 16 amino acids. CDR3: CATSRAGQGISYEQYF. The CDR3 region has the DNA TGTGCCACCAGCAGAGCGGGACAGGGGATCTCCTACGAGCAGTACTTC.

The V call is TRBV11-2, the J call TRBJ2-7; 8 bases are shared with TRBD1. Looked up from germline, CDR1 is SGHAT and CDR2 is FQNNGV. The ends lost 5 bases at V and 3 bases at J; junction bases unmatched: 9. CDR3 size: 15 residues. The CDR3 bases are TGTGCCAGCAGCCCACGCAGGGGGCGCATCTACGAGCAGTACTTC. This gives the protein CASSPRRGRIYEQYF. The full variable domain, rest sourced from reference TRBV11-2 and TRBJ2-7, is EAGVAQSPRYKIIEKRQSVAFWCNPISGHATLYWYQQILGQGPKLLIQFQNNGVVDDSQLPKDRFSAERLKGVDSTLKIQPAKLEDSAVYLCASSPRRGRIYEQYFGPGTRLTVT.

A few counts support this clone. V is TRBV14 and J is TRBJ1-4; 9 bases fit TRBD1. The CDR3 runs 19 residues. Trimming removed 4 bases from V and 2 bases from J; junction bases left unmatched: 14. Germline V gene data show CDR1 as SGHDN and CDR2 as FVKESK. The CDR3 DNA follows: TGTGCCAGCAGCCTACGAACAGCGGGACAGGGAGAGACTAATGAAAAACTGTTTTTT. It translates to CASSLRTAGQGETNEKLFF.

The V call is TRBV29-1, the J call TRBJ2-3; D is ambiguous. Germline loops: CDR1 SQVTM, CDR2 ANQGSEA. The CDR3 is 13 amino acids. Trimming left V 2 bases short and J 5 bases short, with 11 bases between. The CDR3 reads CSVENWAEDTQYF. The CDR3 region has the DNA TGCAGCGTTGAAAATTGGGCCGAAGATACGCAGTATTTT.

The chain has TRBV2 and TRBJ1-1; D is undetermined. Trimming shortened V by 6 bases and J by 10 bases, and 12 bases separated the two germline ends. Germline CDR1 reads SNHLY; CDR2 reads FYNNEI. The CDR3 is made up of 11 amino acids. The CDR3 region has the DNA TGTGCCAGCAGACTCAGACTCCTAGCTTTCTTT. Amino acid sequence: CASRLRLLAFF.

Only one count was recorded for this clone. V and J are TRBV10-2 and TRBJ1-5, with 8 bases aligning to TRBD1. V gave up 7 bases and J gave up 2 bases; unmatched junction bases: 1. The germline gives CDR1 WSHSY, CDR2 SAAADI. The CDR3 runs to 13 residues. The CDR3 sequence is CASKGQGNQPQHF. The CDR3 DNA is TGCGCCAGCAAGGGACAGGGCAATCAGCCCCAGCATTTT.

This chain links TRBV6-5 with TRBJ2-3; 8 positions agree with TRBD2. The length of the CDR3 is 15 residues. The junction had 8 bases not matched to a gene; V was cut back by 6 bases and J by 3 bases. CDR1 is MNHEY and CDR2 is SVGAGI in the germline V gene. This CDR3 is CASRGAGAGTDTQYF. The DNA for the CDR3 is TGTGCCAGCAGGGGAGCGGGAGCGGGGACAGATACGCAGTATTTT.

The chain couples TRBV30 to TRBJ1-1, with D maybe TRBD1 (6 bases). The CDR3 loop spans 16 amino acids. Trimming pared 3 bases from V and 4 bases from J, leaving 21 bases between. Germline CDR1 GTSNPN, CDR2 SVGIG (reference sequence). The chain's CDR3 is CAWSAPYRVQATEAFF. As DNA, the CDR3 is TGTGCCTGGAGCGCCCCGTACAGGGTTCAGGCCACTGAAGCTTTCTTT.

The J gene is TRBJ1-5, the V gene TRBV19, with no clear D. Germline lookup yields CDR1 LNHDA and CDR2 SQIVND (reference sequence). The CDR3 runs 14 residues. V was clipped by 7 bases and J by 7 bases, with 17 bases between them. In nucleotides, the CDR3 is TGTGCCAGTACCAAAGGGAGGGCTGGGCAGCCCCAGCATTTT. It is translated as CASTKGRAGQPQHF.

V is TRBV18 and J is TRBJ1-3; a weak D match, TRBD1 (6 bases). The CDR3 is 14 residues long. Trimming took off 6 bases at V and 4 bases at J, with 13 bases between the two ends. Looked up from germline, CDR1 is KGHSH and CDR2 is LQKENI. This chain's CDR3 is CASSAGTTGNTIYF. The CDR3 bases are TGTGCCAGCTCGGCCGGGACAACCGGAAACACCATATATTTT. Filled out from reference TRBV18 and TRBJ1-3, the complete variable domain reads NAGVMQNPRHLVRRRGQEARLRCSPMKGHSHVYWYRQLPEEGLKFMVYLQKENIIDESGMPKERFSAEFPKEGPSILRIQQVVRGDSAAYFCASSAGTTGNTIYFGEGSWLTVV.

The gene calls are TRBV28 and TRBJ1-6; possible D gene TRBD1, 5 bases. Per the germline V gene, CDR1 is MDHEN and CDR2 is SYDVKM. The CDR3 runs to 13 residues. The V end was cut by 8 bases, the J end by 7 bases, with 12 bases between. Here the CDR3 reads CASLPQGNSPLHF. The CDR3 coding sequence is TGTGCCAGCCTGCCGCAGGGAAATTCACCCCTCCACTTT. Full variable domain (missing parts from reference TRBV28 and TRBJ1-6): DVKVTQSSRYLVKRTGEKVFLECVQDMDHENMFWYRQDPGLGLRLIYFSYDVKMKEKGDIPEGYSVSREKKERFSLILESASTNQTSMYLCASLPQGNSPLHFGNGTRLTVT.

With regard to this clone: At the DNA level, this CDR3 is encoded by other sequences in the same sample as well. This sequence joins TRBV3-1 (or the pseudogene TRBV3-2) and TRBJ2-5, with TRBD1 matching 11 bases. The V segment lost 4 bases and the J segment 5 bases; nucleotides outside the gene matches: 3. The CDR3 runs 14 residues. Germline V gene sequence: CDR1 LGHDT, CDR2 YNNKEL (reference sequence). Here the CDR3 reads CASSPGTGGETQYF. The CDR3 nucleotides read TGTGCCAGCAGCCCCGGGACAGGGGGTGAGACCCAGTACTTC.

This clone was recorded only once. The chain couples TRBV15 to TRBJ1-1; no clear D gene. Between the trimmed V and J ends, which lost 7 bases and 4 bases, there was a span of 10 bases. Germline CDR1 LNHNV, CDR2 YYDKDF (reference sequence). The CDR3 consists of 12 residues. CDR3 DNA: TGTGCCACCAAAGAAGGAGGCACTGAAGCTTTCTTT. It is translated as CATKEGGTEAFF.

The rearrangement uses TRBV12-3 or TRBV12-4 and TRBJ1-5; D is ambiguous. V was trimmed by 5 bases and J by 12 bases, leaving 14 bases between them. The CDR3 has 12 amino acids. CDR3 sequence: CASSPNRSLQHF. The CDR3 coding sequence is TGTGCCAGCAGTCCTAATAGGAGTCTCCAGCATTTT.

The CDR3 protein is CASSRDRGPGGYGYTF. The CDR3 DNA is TGTGCCAGTAGCCGGGACAGGGGGCCCGGTGGCTATGGCTACACCTTC. This chain connects TRBV19 to TRBJ1-2; the match to TRBD1 covers 12 bases. CDR3 length: 16 amino acids. Trimming at V came to 6 bases and at J to 4 bases, leaving 9 bases not matched to a gene. Germline CDR1 and CDR2: LNHDA and SQIVND (reference sequence).

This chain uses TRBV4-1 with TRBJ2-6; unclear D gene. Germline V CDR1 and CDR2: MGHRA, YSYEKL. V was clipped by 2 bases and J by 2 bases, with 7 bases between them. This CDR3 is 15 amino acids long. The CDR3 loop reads CASSQPPAGANVLTF. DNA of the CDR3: TGCGCCAGCAGCCAACCTCCGGCTGGGGCCAACGTCCTGACTTTC.

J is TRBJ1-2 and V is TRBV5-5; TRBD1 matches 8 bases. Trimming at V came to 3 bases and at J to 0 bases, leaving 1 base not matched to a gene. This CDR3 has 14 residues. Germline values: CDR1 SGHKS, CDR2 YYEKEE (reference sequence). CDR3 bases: TGTGCCAGCAGCTGGGACAGGTCTAACTATGGCTACACCTTC. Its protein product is CASSWDRSNYGYTF.

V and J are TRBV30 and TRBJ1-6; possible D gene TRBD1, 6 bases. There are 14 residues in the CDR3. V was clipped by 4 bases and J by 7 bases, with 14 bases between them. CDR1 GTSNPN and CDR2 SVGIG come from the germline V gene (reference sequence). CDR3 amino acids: CAWTRGARNSPLHF. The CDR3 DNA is TGTGCCTGGACCCGGGGGGCGAGGAATTCACCCCTCCACTTT. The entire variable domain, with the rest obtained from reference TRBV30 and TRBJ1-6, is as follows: SQTIHQWPATLVQPVGSPLSLECTVEGTSNPNLYWYRQAAGRGLQLLFYSVGIGQISSEVPQNLSASRPQDRQFILSSKKLLLSDSGFYLCAWTRGARNSPLHFGNGTRLTVT.